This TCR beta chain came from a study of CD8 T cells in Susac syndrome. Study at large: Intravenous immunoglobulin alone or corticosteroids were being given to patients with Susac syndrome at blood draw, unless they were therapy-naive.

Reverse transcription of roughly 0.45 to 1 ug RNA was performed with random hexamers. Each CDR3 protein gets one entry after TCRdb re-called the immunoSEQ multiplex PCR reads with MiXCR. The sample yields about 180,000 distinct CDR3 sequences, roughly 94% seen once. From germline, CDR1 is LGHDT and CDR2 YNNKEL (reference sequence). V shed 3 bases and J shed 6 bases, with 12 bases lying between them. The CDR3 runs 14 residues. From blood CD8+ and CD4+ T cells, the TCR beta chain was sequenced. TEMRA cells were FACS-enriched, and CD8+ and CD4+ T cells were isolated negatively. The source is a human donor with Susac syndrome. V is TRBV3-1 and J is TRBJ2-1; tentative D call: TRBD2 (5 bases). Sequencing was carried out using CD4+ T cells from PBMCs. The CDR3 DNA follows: TGTGCCAGCAGCCATCTACCCGCGGGCAATGAGCAGTTCTTC. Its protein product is CASSHLPAGNEQFF.